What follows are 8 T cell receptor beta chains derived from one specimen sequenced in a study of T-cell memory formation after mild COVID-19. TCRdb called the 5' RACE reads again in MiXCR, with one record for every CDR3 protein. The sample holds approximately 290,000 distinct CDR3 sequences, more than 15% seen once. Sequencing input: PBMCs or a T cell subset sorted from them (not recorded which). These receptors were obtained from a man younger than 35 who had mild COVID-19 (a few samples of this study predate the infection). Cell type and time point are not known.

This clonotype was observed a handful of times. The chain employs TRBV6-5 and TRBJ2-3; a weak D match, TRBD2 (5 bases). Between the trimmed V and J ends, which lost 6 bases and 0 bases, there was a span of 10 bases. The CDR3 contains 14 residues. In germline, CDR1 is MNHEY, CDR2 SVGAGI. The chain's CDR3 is CASSPWTSTDTQYF. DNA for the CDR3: TGTGCCAGCAGCCCATGGACTAGCACAGATACGCAGTATTTT.

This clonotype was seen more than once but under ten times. CDR3 residues: CASSSPGNSEQYV. The DNA of the CDR3 is TGTGCCAGCAGTTCGCCAGGGAACAGCGAGCAGTACGTC. The chain combines TRBV27 with TRBJ2-7, with TRBD1 as a possible D gene (5 bases). Trimming left V 4 bases short and J 6 bases short, with 13 bases between. The germline gives CDR1 MNHEY, CDR2 SMNVEV (reference sequence). The CDR3 consists of 13 residues.

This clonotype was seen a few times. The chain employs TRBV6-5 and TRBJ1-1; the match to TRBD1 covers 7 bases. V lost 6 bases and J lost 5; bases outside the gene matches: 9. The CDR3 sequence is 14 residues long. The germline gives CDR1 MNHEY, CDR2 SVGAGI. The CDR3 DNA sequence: TGTGCCAGCAGCGGGAAACAGGGGAGAACTGAAGCTTTCTTT. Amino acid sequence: CASSGKQGRTEAFF.

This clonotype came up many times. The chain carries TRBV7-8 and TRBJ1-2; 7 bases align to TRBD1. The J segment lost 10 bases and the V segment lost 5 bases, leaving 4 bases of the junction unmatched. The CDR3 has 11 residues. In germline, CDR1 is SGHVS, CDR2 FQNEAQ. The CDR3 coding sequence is TGTGCCAGCAGCGGGACAGCGGCCTACACCTTC. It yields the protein CASSGTAAYTF.

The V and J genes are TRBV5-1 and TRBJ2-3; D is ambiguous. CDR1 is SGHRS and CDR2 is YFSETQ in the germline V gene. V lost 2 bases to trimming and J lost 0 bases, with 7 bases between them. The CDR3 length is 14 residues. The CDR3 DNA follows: TGCGCCAGCAGCTTACTTGTCAGCACAGATACGCAGTATTTT. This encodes CASSLLVSTDTQYF.

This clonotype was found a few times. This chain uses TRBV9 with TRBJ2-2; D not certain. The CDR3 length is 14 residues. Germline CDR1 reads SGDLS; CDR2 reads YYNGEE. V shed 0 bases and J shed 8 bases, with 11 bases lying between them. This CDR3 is CASSVGAGAGELFF. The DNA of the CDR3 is TGTGCCAGCAGCGTAGGTGCAGGAGCAGGGGAGCTGTTTTTT.

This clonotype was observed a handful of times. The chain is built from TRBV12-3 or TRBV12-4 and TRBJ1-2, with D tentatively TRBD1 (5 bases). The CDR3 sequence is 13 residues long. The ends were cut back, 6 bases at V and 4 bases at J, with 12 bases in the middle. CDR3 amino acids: CASSQGLAYGYTF. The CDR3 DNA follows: TGTGCCAGCAGCCAGGGACTGGCCTATGGCTACACCTTC.

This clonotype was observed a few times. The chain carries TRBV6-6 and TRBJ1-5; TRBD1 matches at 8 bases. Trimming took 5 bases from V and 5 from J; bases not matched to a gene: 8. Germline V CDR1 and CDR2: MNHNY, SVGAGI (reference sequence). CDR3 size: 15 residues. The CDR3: CASSGDRGPHQPQHF. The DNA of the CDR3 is TGTGCCAGCAGTGGCGACAGGGGACCGCATCAGCCCCAGCATTTT.